A selection of T cell receptor beta chains follows, all from one sample in a study of kidney transplant recipient with SARS-CoV-2 infection. TCRdb re-derived calls from the reads in MiXCR, one entry per CDR3 protein. The sample consists of approximately 250,000 distinct CDR3 sequences, under 35% of them appearing once. Sequencing used a blood sample, obtained at baseline and on approximately day 120 from a kidney transplant recipient. The origin of the receptors is a male patient aged 25-45 years who had COVID-19 and was a kidney transplant recipient. Some T cells may be graft donor cells. The CDR3 runs from the conserved cysteine through the conserved F or W. Each record gives: clone size, V gene, J gene, D gene, CDR3 protein, CDR3 DNA. D genes are given only for firm matches. Size is stated for part of the rows, as once, few or many counts, or as a class when the clone is expanded.

-	TRBV19	TRBJ2-1	-	CASSINSNNEQFF	TGTGCCAGTAGTATAAACTCTAACAATGAGCAGTTCTTC
many	TRBV7-4	TRBJ1-2	-	CVSSLFVSARKTYGYTF	TGTGTCAGCAGCTTGTTTGTTTCAGCTCGAAAGACCTATGGCTACACCTTC
-	TRBV6-1	TRBJ1-2	TRBD1	CASSARDRAPIDYGYTF	TGTGCCAGCAGTGCAAGGGACAGGGCGCCGATAGACTATGGCTACACCTTC
many	TRBV13	TRBJ2-2	TRBD1	CASSPDRVTGELFF	TGTGCCAGCAGCCCGGACAGGGTAACCGGGGAGCTGTTTTTT
many	TRBV30	TRBJ1-1	TRBD1	CAGTVGGTEAFF	TGTGCCGGGACAGTTGGCGGCACTGAAGCTTTCTTT
many	TRBV6-6	TRBJ1-4	-	CASSYSTTGEKLFF	TGTGCCAGCAGTTACTCGACCACAGGTGAAAAACTGTTTTTT
few	TRBV2	TRBJ2-3	-	CASSERFTDPSTDTQYF	TGTGCCAGCAGTGAAAGGTTTACAGACCCTAGCACAGATACGCAGTATTTT
many	TRBV19	TRBJ1-1	-	CASSTRLNTEAFF	TGTGCCAGTAGTACTAGGTTGAACACTGAAGCTTTCTTT
many	TRBV19	TRBJ2-7	-	CASSIGSFLLQGWSYEQYF	TGTGCCAGTAGTATAGGTTCATTTTTGTTACAGGGTTGGTCCTACGAGCAGTACTTC
many	TRBV7-3	TRBJ2-3	-	CASSSSAAASTDTQYF	TGTGCCAGCAGCTCCAGTGCAGCGGCTAGCACAGATACGCAGTATTTT
-	TRBV29-1	TRBJ2-3	TRBD1	CSVKDRGPTDTQYF	TGCAGCGTTAAGGACAGGGGGCCCACAGATACGCAGTATTTT
many	TRBV3-2	TRBJ2-4	-	CASSQRGAKNIQYF	TGTGCCAGCAGCCAAAGGGGGGCCAAAAACATTCAGTACTTC
many	TRBV5-4	TRBJ1-2	-	CASSLFNGFPYTF	TGTGCCAGCAGCTTGTTTAATGGCTTCCCCTACACCTTC
many	TRBV12-3/TRBV12-4	TRBJ2-2	-	CASGQGGTGELFF	TGTGCCAGCGGGCAGGGTGGAACCGGGGAGCTGTTTTTT
-	TRBV10-1	TRBJ2-3	-	CASSEGGGEVDTQYF	TGCGCCAGCAGTGAAGGCGGAGGAGAGGTGGATACGCAGTATTTT
few	TRBV4-1	TRBJ1-4	-	CASSQAGGTNEKLFF	TGCGCCAGCAGCCAAGCGGGAGGAACTAATGAAAAACTGTTTTTT
-	TRBV30	TRBJ1-1	-	CAWSVTGGGNTEAFF	TGTGCCTGGAGTGTAACGGGGGGCGGAAACACTGAAGCTTTCTTT
many	TRBV6-2/TRBV6-3	TRBJ1-2	-	CASSGSHCIGKTYGYTF	TGTGCCAGCAGTGGTTCACACTGCATCGGAAAGACCTATGGCTACACCTTC
many	TRBV6-5	TRBJ1-2	-	CASSWGNSMRKTYGYTF	TGTGCCAGCAGTTGGGGAAACTCTATGCGAAAGACCTATGGCTACACCTTC
-	TRBV4-3	TRBJ2-6	-	CASSQYPTGAYSGANVLTF	TGCGCCAGCAGCCAATATCCGACCGGGGCCTACTCTGGGGCCAACGTCCTGACTTTC
many	TRBV4-3	TRBJ1-2	-	CASSRTTGRRKTYGYTF	TGCGCCAGCAGCCGCACAACAGGACGTCGAAAGACCTATGGCTACACCTTC
-	TRBV9	TRBJ1-1	-	CASGYRPDSKGTEAFF	TGTGCCAGCGGATACCGTCCGGATTCCAAGGGCACTGAAGCTTTCTTT
many	TRBV2	TRBJ1-5	-	CASSDLGNQPQHF	TGTGCCAGCAGTGACCTGGGTAATCAGCCCCAGCATTTT
many	TRBV24-1	TRBJ1-1	TRBD1	CATSETGAKAFF	TGTGCCACCAGTGAAACAGGGGCTAAAGCTTTCTTT
many	TRBV8-2	TRBJ2-6	-	CGSAMRITQSRANVLTF	TGTGGCAGCGCGATGAGGATAACACAAAGTCGGGCCAACGTCCTGACTTTC
many	TRBV30	TRBJ1-4	-	CAWSVMGEWTNEKLFF	TGTGCCTGGAGTGTAATGGGGGAATGGACTAATGAAAAACTGTTTTTT
many	TRBV5-4	TRBJ2-1	TRBD2	CASSLPGTRADEQFF	TGTGCCAGCAGCTTACCCGGGACTAGAGCTGATGAGCAGTTCTTC
many	TRBV15	TRBJ1-2	-	CATSEHSRCGKTYGYTF	TGTGCCACCAGCGAACATTCAAGGTGTGGAAAGACCTATGGCTACACCTTC
many	TRBV6-5	TRBJ2-7	TRBD1	CASSYTGTGDEQYF	TGTGCCAGCAGTTACACTGGGACAGGGGACGAGCAGTACTTC
many	TRBV6-5	TRBJ1-3	-	CASSQGRSSGNTIYF	TGTGCCAGCAGTCAAGGACGCAGCTCTGGAAACACCATATATTTT
-	TRBV9	TRBJ2-5	-	CASSTIGGSETQYF	TGTGCCAGCAGCACTATCGGGGGCTCAGAGACCCAGTACTTC
few	TRBV19	TRBJ2-1	-	CASTPPGEGRRGYEQFF	TGTGCCAGTACCCCCCCCGGGGAAGGCAGGAGAGGATATGAGCAGTTCTTC
many	TRBV7-9	TRBJ1-2	-	CASSSAEYHGKTYGYTF	TGTGCCAGCAGCTCGGCGGAATACCATGGAAAGACCTATGGCTACACCTTC
many	TRBV3-1	TRBJ2-2	-	CASSRGFPISGLTGELFF	TGTGCCAGCAGCCGGGGCTTTCCCATTTCAGGCTTGACCGGGGAGCTGTTTTTT
few	TRBV20-1	TRBJ2-3	TRBD2	CSARAAGEVDTQYF	TGCAGTGCTAGGGCAGCGGGAGAGGTAGATACGCAGTATTTT
many	TRBV10-3	TRBJ1-5	-	CAISAGPNQPQHF	TGTGCCATCAGTGCTGGCCCCAATCAGCCCCAGCATTTT
-	TRBV16	TRBJ1-2	-	CSSSITVVVRKTYGYTF	TGTTCCAGCAGCATTACCGTGGTCGTTAGAAAGACCTATGGCTACACCTTC
many	TRBV12-3/TRBV12-4	TRBJ2-7	TRBD1	CASRGQGLYEQYF	TGTGCCAGCCGGGGACAGGGGCTTTACGAGCAGTACTTC
-	TRBV5-1	TRBJ2-1	-	CASSLGWGSGYNEQFF	TGCGCCAGCAGCTTGGGATGGGGTTCCGGCTACAATGAGCAGTTCTTC
-	TRBV5-1	TRBJ2-1	TRBD1	CASSPDCGQGDEQFF	TGCGCCAGCAGCCCAGACTGCGGACAGGGCGATGAGCAGTTCTTC
many	TRBV14	TRBJ1-1	-	CASSLDLVGDEAFF	TGTGCCAGCAGCCTCGATTTAGTGGGTGACGAAGCTTTCTTT
-	TRBV7-2	TRBJ2-5	-	CASSLTPQETQYF	TGTGCCAGCAGCTTGACCCCCCAAGAGACCCAGTACTTC
many	TRBV27	TRBJ2-2	-	CASRPRANTGELFF	TGTGCCAGCCGCCCCCGGGCAAACACCGGGGAGCTGTTTTTT
many	TRBV27	TRBJ1-2	TRBD1	CASRPNLQGGPYYGYTF	TGTGCCAGCAGACCAAACCTACAGGGGGGGCCCTACTATGGCTACACCTTC
many	TRBV20-1	TRBJ2-5	TRBD1	CSAIGQGHETQYF	TGCAGTGCAATAGGACAGGGTCATGAGACCCAGTACTTC
many	TRBV3-1	TRBJ2-5	-	CASSQYIPISFSETQYF	TGTGCCAGCAGCCAATATATTCCCATTTCTTTCTCTGAGACCCAGTACTTC
once	TRBV28	TRBJ2-7	-	CASSFGHVPYEQYF	TGTGCCAGCAGTTTTGGCCATGTACCCTACGAGCAGTACTTC
many	TRBV5-1	TRBJ2-5	-	CASSLYGGRETQYF	TGCGCCAGCAGCTTGTATGGGGGCCGCGAGACCCAGTACTTC
many	TRBV19	TRBJ1-2	TRBD1	CASTGQGHGGYTF	TGTGCCAGCACTGGACAGGGTCACGGCGGCTACACCTTC
many	TRBV5-3	TRBJ1-1	-	CARIQRQAQNTEAFF	TGTGCCAGAATCCAAAGACAGGCGCAGAACACTGAAGCTTTCTTT
many	TRBV12-3/TRBV12-4	TRBJ1-5	TRBD1	CASRVPGTDGQPQHF	TGTGCCAGCAGGGTGCCCGGGACAGACGGTCAGCCCCAGCATTTT
many	TRBV12-3/TRBV12-4	TRBJ1-2	TRBD1	CASSLFLTGGRPNYGYTF	TGTGCCAGCAGTTTGTTCCTAACAGGGGGCCGACCAAACTATGGCTACACCTTC
many	TRBV7-4	TRBJ1-2	-	CASSGSNSARKTYGYTF	TGTGCCAGCAGCGGTTCTAATTCAGCTCGAAAGACCTATGGCTACACCTTC
many	TRBV19	TRBJ2-7	-	CASSIRDGGPYEQYF	TGTGCCAGTAGTATCAGGGACGGAGGCCCCTACGAGCAGTACTTC
few	TRBV5-6	TRBJ1-2	-	CASSWGVSGGIDYGYTF	TGTGCCAGCAGCTGGGGAGTCTCGGGGGGTATTGACTATGGCTACACCTTC